These 30 T cell receptor beta chains came from one sample sequenced in a study of blood T cell repertoires in COVID-19. TCRdb's table, derived via immunoSEQ multiplex PCR, lists solely in-frame clones and lacks some. Altogether about 52,000 clones are present, 81% being singletons, with the ten largest covering about 27%. The material sequenced was peripheral blood. The receptors shown here come from a woman of 80 years or more with COVID-19, enrolled during active disease.

V usage is TRBV6-1 and J usage is TRBJ1-1, with TRBD1 identical over 8 bases. This CDR3 spans 15 amino acids. V dropped 3 bases and J dropped 4; count of bases not matched to a gene: 7. Germline values: CDR1 MNHNS, CDR2 SASEGT. As DNA, the CDR3 is TGTGCCAGCAGTGAGGGACAGGTTCGGTTCACTGAAGCTTTCTTT. It codes for CASSEGQVRFTEAFF.

CDR3 protein: CASSITGTGGRQPQHF. Written as DNA, the CDR3 is TGTGCCAGTAGTATTACCGGGACAGGGGGCCGCCAGCCCCAGCATTTT. This chain connects TRBV19 to TRBJ1-5; 12 nucleotides align to TRBD1. The junction had 7 bases not matched to a gene; V was cut back by 3 bases and J by 7 bases. The germline CDR1 and CDR2 sequences are LNHDA and SQIVND (reference sequence). The CDR3 is 16 amino acids.

The chain is built from TRBV4-1 and TRBJ2-5, with TRBD2 identical over 7 bases. The CDR3 consists of 15 residues. With 7 bases clipped from V and 5 bases from J, the junction kept 13 bases outside the gene matches. The germline gives CDR1 MGHRA, CDR2 YSYEKL. The CDR3 is CASTEWGGGGETQYF. The DNA for the CDR3 is TGCGCCAGCACCGAATGGGGCGGGGGAGGGGAGACCCAGTACTTC.

The rearrangement joins TRBV7-9 to TRBJ1-2; D is perhaps TRBD1 (5 bases). This CDR3 has 18 amino acids. V lost 0 bases and J lost 0, with 17 bases in between. Germline-derived CDR1 and CDR2 are SEHNR and FQNEAQ (reference sequence). In DNA form, the CDR3 reads TGTGCCAGCAGCTTAGCCCCCCCCAGGGCCCTAGCTAACTATGGCTACACCTTC. This sequence encodes CASSLAPPRALANYGYTF.

This clone has a single count. The chain combines TRBV11-2 with TRBJ1-1; TRBD1 matches at 7 bases. J lost 4 bases, V lost 5 bases, and 10 bases had no gene match. The CDR3 runs to 15 residues. CDR1 and CDR2 from the germline V gene are SGHAT and FQNNGV. The CDR3 DNA sequence: TGTGCCAGCAGCCGGACAGGTGAGGAAGGCACTGAAGCTTTCTTT. Translated: CASSRTGEEGTEAFF. Looking up the rest from reference TRBV11-2 and TRBJ1-1 gives the full variable domain: EAGVAQSPRYKIIEKRQSVAFWCNPISGHATLYWYQQILGQGPKLLIQFQNNGVVDDSQLPKDRFSAERLKGVDSTLKIQPAKLEDSAVYLCASSRTGEEGTEAFFGQGTRLTVV.

Concerning this clone: The junction differs from germline at one of its ends, possibly a read error. The chain uses TRBV7-7 and TRBJ2-4, with 7 nucleotides matching TRBD2. The CDR3 has 15 amino acids. Germline V gene lookup returns CDR1 SSHAT and CDR2 FNYEAQ (reference sequence). The CDR3 sequence: CASSPLALAKNIQYF. The CDR3 DNA follows: TGTGCTAGCAGCCCACTAGCGCTAGCCAAAAACATTCAGTACTTC.

This clone was detected only a few times. V gene TRBV7-9 combines with J gene TRBJ2-5, with 8 bases that match TRBD1. Germline loops: CDR1 SEHNR, CDR2 FQNEAQ (reference sequence). Germline trimming cut 5 bases from V and 10 bases from J; bases unmatched to any gene: 9. The CDR3 has 13 residues. CDR3 sequence reads: CASSKGQGMNQYF. As DNA, the CDR3 is TGTGCCAGCAGCAAAGGACAGGGAATGAACCAGTACTTC.

This clone was counted once. The chain couples TRBV27 to TRBJ1-2, with D possibly TRBD1 on 6 matching bases. CDR3 size: 14 residues. CDR1 is MNHEY and CDR2 is SMNVEV in the germline V gene (reference sequence). The V end lost 0 bases, the J end lost 10 bases, and 15 bases lay between the germline ends. This chain's CDR3 is CASSLSLLGGAYTF. The CDR3 nucleotides read TGTGCCAGCAGTTTATCTCTCCTTGGGGGCGCCTACACCTTC.

Of note for this clone: Other nucleotide sequences from this sample produce the same CDR3. V is TRBV13 and J is TRBJ2-5, with D hard to call. V gave up 5 bases and J gave up 4 bases, with 11 bases separating them. The CDR3 has 13 residues. CDR1 PRHDT and CDR2 FYEKMQ come from the germline V gene (reference sequence). The CDR3 loop is CASSLQVRETQYF. CDR3 sequence (DNA): TGTGCCAGCAGCCTCCAGGTACGAGAGACCCAGTACTTC.

The chain links TRBV5-1 to TRBJ2-3; 7 nucleotides agree with TRBD2. V trimming: 1 base; J trimming: 4 bases; junction bases outside the gene matches: 12. CDR1 is SGHRS, CDR2 YFSETQ, per germline. This CDR3 is built from 17 residues. CDR3: CASSLSMGRGTADTQYF. The CDR3 bases are TGCGCCAGCAGCTTGTCCATGGGGCGGGGGACCGCAGATACGCAGTATTTT.

The V and J genes are TRBV27 and TRBJ2-5, with 8 bases fitting TRBD2. Germline CDR1 and CDR2: MNHEY and SMNVEV (reference sequence). Trimming took 4 bases from V and 11 from J; bases not matched to a gene: 9. The CDR3 is 13 amino acids. CDR3: CASSYGGLGFQYF. The CDR3 DNA follows: TGTGCCAGCAGTTACGGGGGACTAGGGTTTCAGTACTTC.

The chain combines TRBV5-1 with TRBJ2-5, with D maybe TRBD2 (5 bases). Germline assignment: CDR1 SGHRS and CDR2 YFSETQ. The length of the CDR3 is 14 residues. V was pared by 1 base and J by 1 base, with 8 bases between. CDR3 bases: TGCGCCAGCAGCTTGCCCGGGATCCAAGAGACCCAGTACTTC. Translation: CASSLPGIQETQYF.

This clone was seen only a few times. The chain joins TRBV29-1 to TRBJ2-7; TRBD2 aligns across 7 bases. Germline V CDR1 and CDR2: SQVTM, ANQGSEA. After removal of 4 bases from V and 0 bases from J, the junction contained 3 bases not matched to a gene. The CDR3 extends over 13 amino acids. The CDR3 protein is CSVAPGGSYEQYF. The CDR3 coding sequence is TGCAGCGTTGCCCCGGGAGGCTCCTACGAGCAGTACTTC.

This chain links TRBV5-6 with TRBJ1-2; TRBD1 might be the D (5 bases). Germline V gives CDR1 SGHDT, CDR2 YYEEEE. The V end lost 0 bases, the J end lost 4 bases, and 19 bases lay between the germline ends. The CDR3 is 17 amino acids. DNA of the CDR3: TGTGCCAGCAGCTTGGGAGTTACGGCAGGGCTCTTCTATGGCTACACCTTC. Translated, it gives CASSLGVTAGLFYGYTF.

This clone has only a few counts. J is TRBJ2-3 and V is TRBV10-3; 8 bases are a match to TRBD2. This CDR3 spans 15 amino acids. Germline trimming cut 6 bases from V and 2 bases from J; bases unmatched to any gene: 7. Germline lookup yields CDR1 ENHRY and CDR2 SYGVKD. CDR3 region: CAIRRAGESTDTQYF. In DNA form, the CDR3 reads TGTGCCATCAGGCGAGCGGGAGAATCCACAGATACGCAGTATTTT.

The genes are TRBV9 and TRBJ1-3; D uncertain. From germline, CDR1 is SGDLS and CDR2 YYNGEE. The V end lost 6 bases, the J end lost 2 bases, and 15 bases lay between the germline ends. This CDR3 spans 15 amino acids. CDR3: CASTRGLAPGNTIYF. CDR3 in DNA: TGTGCCAGCACGCGAGGGCTGGCCCCTGGAAACACCATATATTTT. The full variable domain, with the rest looked up from reference TRBV9 and TRBJ1-3, is DSGVTQTPKHLITATGQRVTLRCSPRSGDLSVYWYQQSLDQGLQFLIQYYNGEERAKGNILERFSAQQFPDLHSELNLSSLELGDSALYFCASTRGLAPGNTIYFGEGSWLTVV.

This clone was observed many times. The chain links TRBV15 to TRBJ1-6; D is possibly TRBD1 (5 bases). This CDR3 is built from 14 residues. Germline loops: CDR1 LNHNV, CDR2 YYDKDF (reference sequence). V gave up 0 bases and J gave up 10 bases, with 10 bases separating them. The CDR3 DNA follows: TGTGCCACCAGCAGAGACAGGGCCGAATCACCCCTCCACTTT. This codes for CATSRDRAESPLHF.

The chain carries TRBV7-6 and TRBJ2-2; 7 nucleotides match TRBD1. V lost 5 bases and J lost 0; bases outside the gene matches: 6. CDR3 length equals 16 residues. CDR1 and CDR2 from the germline V gene are SGHVS and FNYEAQ. CDR3 nucleotide sequence: TGTGCCAGCAGCCCTAGGACAGGCGCGAACACCGGGGAGCTGTTTTTT. This sequence encodes CASSPRTGANTGELFF.

This clone appeared a single time. The V call is TRBV6-5, the J call TRBJ1-5; D call uncertain. V lost 2 bases to trimming and J lost 3 bases, with 8 bases between them. Germline V CDR1 and CDR2: MNHEY, SVGAGI. This CDR3 has 14 residues. The CDR3 bases are TGTGCCAGCAGTTACGGCCAGTTCAATCAGCCCCAGCATTTT. It is translated as CASSYGQFNQPQHF.

The chain has TRBV27 and TRBJ2-1; 9 bases map to TRBD1. The CDR3 is 15 residues long. V gave up 0 bases and J gave up 10 bases; unmatched junction bases: 7. Germline V gene data show CDR1 as MNHEY and CDR2 as SMNVEV (reference sequence). CDR3 in DNA: TGTGCCAGCAGTTTATCGTGGGACAGGGTTGGCGAGCAGTTCTTC. Translating gives CASSLSWDRVGEQFF.

The chain links TRBV3-1 (or the pseudogene TRBV3-2) to TRBJ1-5; D remains ambiguous. There are 13 residues in the CDR3. V dropped 3 bases and J dropped 4 bases, with 7 bases sitting between them. Looked up from germline, CDR1 is LGHDT and CDR2 is YNNKEL (reference sequence). CDR3 loop: CASSHRSNQPQHF. CDR3 sequence (DNA): TGTGCCAGCAGCCACAGAAGTAATCAGCCCCAGCATTTT.

This chain joins TRBV25-1 and TRBJ2-2, with unresolved D. Trimming took off 6 bases at V and 1 base at J, with 12 bases between the two ends. Germline CDR1 MGHDK, CDR2 SYGVNS. This CDR3 spans 15 amino acids. CDR3 sequence: CASSTAKRNTGELFF. The CDR3, as DNA: TGTGCCAGCAGCACCGCGAAGCGGAACACCGGGGAGCTGTTTTTT. The variable domain in full, with the rest retrieved from reference TRBV25-1 and TRBJ2-2, is EADIYQTPRYLVIGTGKKITLECSQTMGHDKMYWYQQDPGMELHLIHYSYGVNSTEKGDLSSESTVSRIRTEHFPLTLESARPSHTSQYLCASSTAKRNTGELFFGEGSRLTVL.

The rearrangement joins TRBV11-2 to TRBJ2-1, with 7 bases identical to TRBD1. This CDR3 has 17 amino acids. With 2 bases clipped from V and 8 bases from J, the junction kept 15 bases outside the gene matches. Germline V lookup: CDR1 SGHAT, CDR2 FQNNGV. The CDR3 sequence: CASSLKPRQGIVHEQFF. In DNA, the CDR3 is TGTGCCAGCAGCTTAAAACCCCGACAGGGTATCGTCCATGAGCAGTTCTTC.

The V gene is TRBV3-1 (or the pseudogene TRBV3-2), the J gene TRBJ2-1, with 9 bases fitting TRBD2. Germline CDR1 LGHDT, CDR2 YNNKEL (reference sequence). The CDR3 runs 14 residues. The ends lost 1 base at V and 10 bases at J; junction bases unmatched: 5. The CDR3, as DNA: TGTGCCAGCAGCCAAGCGGCTAGCGGGAACGAGCAGTTCTTC. Protein sequence: CASSQAASGNEQFF.

This chain connects TRBV24-1 to TRBJ2-1; unclear D gene. The CDR3 is made up of 15 amino acids. Germline CDR1 is KGHDR and CDR2 is SFDVKD. V lost 2 bases to trimming and J lost 7 bases, with 14 bases between them. This chain's CDR3 is CATSDSRRPRNEQFF. CDR3 nucleotide sequence: TGTGCCACCAGTGATTCTAGGCGTCCCAGAAATGAGCAGTTCTTC.

The chain couples TRBV7-2 to TRBJ1-6; 7 bases are shared with TRBD1. V gave up 1 base and J gave up 5 bases; unmatched junction bases: 8. The CDR3 is 17 amino acids. Germline CDR1 is SGHTA and CDR2 is FQGNSA. The CDR3 loop is CASSLGVPQGDNSPLHF. The CDR3 DNA reads as TGTGCCAGCAGCTTAGGGGTCCCGCAGGGGGATAATTCACCCCTCCACTTT.

This rearrangement joins TRBV6-2 or TRBV6-3 to TRBJ2-7, with 8 bases matching TRBD2. Trimming at V came to 4 bases and at J to 6 bases, leaving 20 bases not matched to a gene. CDR1 and CDR2 from the germline V gene are MNHEY and SVGEGT. CDR3 length: 18 amino acids. In DNA, the CDR3 is TGTGCCAGCAGTTCCCCGAGCGGATTAGCGGGAAACCCACTCGAGCAGTACTTC. Translating it yields CASSSPSGLAGNPLEQYF.

V and J are TRBV2 and TRBJ2-1; 7 positions match TRBD2. Germline CDR1 and CDR2: SNHLY and FYNNEI. With V trimmed by 0 bases and J by 0 bases, 2 bases remained unmatched. The CDR3 is 16 residues long. The chain's CDR3 is CASSEAPSGSYNEQFF. CDR3 sequence (DNA): TGTGCCAGCAGTGAAGCCCCTAGCGGCTCCTACAATGAGCAGTTCTTC.

For this clone: The same CDR3 is also encoded by other DNA sequences in this sample. The chain has TRBV10-3 and TRBJ2-7, with 7 bases lining up with TRBD2. Trimming at V came to 0 bases and at J to 2 bases, leaving 7 bases not matched to a gene. Germline assignment: CDR1 ENHRY and CDR2 SYGVKD. The CDR3 extends over 16 amino acids. This CDR3 is CAISESDSGRPYEQYF. Here the CDR3 DNA reads TGTGCCATCAGTGAGTCTGATAGCGGGCGCCCCTACGAGCAGTACTTC.

This clone has a single count. The DNA for the CDR3 is TGTGCCAGCAGCTCCGGGAGAGGGAGGGTAGGAGAGACCCAGTACTTC. This translates into CASSSGRGRVGETQYF. This chain joins TRBV13 and TRBJ2-5; 7 bases are a match to TRBD2. The J segment lost 4 bases and the V segment lost 4 bases, leaving 12 bases of the junction unmatched. This CDR3 is built from 16 residues. Germline CDR1 PRHDT, CDR2 FYEKMQ (reference sequence).